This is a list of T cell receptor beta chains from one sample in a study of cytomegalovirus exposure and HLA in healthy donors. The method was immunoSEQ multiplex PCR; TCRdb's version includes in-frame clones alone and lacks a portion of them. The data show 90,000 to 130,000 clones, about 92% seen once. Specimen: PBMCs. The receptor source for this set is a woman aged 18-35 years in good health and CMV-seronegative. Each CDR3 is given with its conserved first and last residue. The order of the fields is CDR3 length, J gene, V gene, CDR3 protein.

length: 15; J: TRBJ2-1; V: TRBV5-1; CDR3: CASSLEGTGLGEQFF
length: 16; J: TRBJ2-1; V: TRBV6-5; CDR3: CASSSLSGGAYNEQFF
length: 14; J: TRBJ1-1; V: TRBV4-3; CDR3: CASSQDLWNTEAFF
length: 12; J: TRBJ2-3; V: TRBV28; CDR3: CASSLGADTQYF
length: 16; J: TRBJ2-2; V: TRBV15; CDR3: CATSRGFTLNSGELFF
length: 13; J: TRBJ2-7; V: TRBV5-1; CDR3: CASGRRGSYEQYF
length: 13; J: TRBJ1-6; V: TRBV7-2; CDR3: CASMLQINSPLHF
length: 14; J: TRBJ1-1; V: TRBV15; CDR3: CATSRDYAGSEAFF
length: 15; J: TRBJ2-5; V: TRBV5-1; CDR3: CASHLGSGRGETQYF
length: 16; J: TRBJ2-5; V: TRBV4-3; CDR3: CASSRRDSRYQETQYF
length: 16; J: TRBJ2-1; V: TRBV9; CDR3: CASSGSDRHSYNEQFF
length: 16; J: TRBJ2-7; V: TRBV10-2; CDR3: CASSEGPDRGPYEQYF
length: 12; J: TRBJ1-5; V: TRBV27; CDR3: CAAWRHNQPQHF
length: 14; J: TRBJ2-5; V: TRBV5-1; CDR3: CASYPGLPQETQYF
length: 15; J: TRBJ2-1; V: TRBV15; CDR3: CATSEKREGYNEQFF
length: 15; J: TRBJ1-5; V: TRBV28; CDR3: CASKPGQSSNQPQHF
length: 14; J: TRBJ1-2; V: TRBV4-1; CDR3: CASSQGPGFYGYTF
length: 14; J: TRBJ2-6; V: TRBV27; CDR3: CASSWEPGANVLTF
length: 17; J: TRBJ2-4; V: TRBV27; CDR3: CASSFRKTGDTKNIQYF
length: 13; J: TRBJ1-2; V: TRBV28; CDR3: CASSETGPYGYTF
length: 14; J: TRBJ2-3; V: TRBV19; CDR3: CASSAGGSTDTQYF
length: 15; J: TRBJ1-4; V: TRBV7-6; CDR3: CASSPDRLTNEKLFF
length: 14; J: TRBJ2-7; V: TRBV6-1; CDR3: CASSERRGTYEQYF
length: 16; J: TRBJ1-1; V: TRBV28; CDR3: CASGLPDRGRSTEAFF
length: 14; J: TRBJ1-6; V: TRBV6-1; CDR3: CASSVTGGDSPLHF
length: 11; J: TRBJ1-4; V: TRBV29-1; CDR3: CSVDRGEKLFF
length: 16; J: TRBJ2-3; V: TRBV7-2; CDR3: CASSHPGQGRADTQYF
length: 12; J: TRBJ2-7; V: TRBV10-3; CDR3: CASGTDTTQQYF
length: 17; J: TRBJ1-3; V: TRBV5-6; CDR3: CASSFLGDSRSGNTIYF
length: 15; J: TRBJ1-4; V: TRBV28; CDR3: CASSLFQGADEKLFF
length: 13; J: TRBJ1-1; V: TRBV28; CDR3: CASSYSTGGRAFF
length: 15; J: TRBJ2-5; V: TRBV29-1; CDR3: CSVAGTSGSWETQYF
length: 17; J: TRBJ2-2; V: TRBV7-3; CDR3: CASSPGQGDFLSGELFF
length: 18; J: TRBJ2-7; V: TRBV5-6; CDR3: CASSVGTSGPRWGYEQYF
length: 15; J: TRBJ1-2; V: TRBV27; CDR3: CASSLGLAGGLGYTF
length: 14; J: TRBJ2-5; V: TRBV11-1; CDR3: CASSFSAGGETQYF
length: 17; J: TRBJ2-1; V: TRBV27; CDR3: CASSAGTSGPRGDEQFF
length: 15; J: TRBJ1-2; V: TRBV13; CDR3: CASSPRTGEFYGYTF
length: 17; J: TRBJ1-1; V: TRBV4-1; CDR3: CASSQEDRGGFGTEAFF
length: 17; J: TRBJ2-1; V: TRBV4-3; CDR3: CASSQDTASTGYNEQFF
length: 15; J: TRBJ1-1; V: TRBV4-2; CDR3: CASSQGTGLDTEAFF
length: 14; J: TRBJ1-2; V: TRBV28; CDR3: CASSRATDNYGYTF
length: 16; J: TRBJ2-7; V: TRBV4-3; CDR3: CASSQESWSGEYEQYF
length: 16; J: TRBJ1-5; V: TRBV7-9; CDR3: CASSLVSGGSNQPQHF
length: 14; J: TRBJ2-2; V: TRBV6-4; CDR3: CASSDGLAAGELFF
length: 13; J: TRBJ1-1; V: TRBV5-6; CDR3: CASSRQGHLEAFF
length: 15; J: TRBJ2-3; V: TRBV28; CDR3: CASSFWRENTDTQYF
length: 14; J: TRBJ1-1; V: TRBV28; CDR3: CASSLRGIYTEAFF
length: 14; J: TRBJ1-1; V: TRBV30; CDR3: CAWRGLGVNTEAFF
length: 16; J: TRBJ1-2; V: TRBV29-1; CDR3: CSVGGVSGAVGYGYTF
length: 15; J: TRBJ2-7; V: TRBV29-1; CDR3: CSVGYRDRYSYEQYF
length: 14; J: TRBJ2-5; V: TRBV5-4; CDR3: CASSKRGGGETQYF
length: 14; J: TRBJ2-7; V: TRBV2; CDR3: CASSDDRGRYEQYF